Below, 10 T cell receptor beta chains from the same sample are listed, as sequenced in a study of blood T cell repertoires in COVID-19. Using immunoSEQ multiplex PCR, the repertoire was profiled, and TCRdb retains in-frame clones only, with some absent. The repertoire holds about 270,000 clones, 80% to 90% seen once, with about 4% in the top ten. The material sequenced was PBMCs or T cells enriched from blood (not recorded which). The receptors here all came from a woman in her 30s with acute COVID-19.

The chain has TRBV3-1 (or the pseudogene TRBV3-2) and TRBJ2-3; 13 nucleotides line up with TRBD2. V lost 3 bases, J lost 1 base, and 1 base stayed unmatched. Germline V lookup: CDR1 LGHDT, CDR2 YNNKEL (reference sequence). This CDR3 is built from 16 residues. The CDR3 spells CASSQGLAGRTDTQYF. The CDR3 DNA reads as TGTGCCAGCAGCCAGGGACTAGCGGGACGCACAGATACGCAGTATTTT.

The J gene is TRBJ2-7, the V gene TRBV5-1; D is undetermined. This CDR3 has 14 residues. Between the trimmed V and J ends, which lost 5 bases and 2 bases, there was a span of 14 bases. Germline V gives CDR1 SGHRS, CDR2 YFSETQ. The CDR3 reads CASRGGLYTYEQYF. CDR3 bases: TGCGCCAGCAGAGGCGGTCTCTATACCTACGAGCAGTACTTC. Complete variable domain (other parts from reference TRBV5-1 and TRBJ2-7): KAGVTQTPRYLIKTRGQQVTLSCSPISGHRSVSWYQQTPGQGLQFLFEYFSETQRNKGNFPGRFSGRQFSNSRSEMNVSTLELGDSALYLCASRGGLYTYEQYFGPGTRLTVT.

This clone was seen only a few times. CDR3: CASSLGTGKDEKLFF. CDR3 nucleotide sequence: TGTGCCAGCAGCCTGGGGACAGGGAAGGATGAAAAACTGTTTTTT. The J gene is TRBJ1-4, the V gene TRBV13, with 9 bases identical to TRBD1. The V gene's germline CDR1 is PRHDT and CDR2 FYEKMQ (reference sequence). CDR3 length equals 15 residues. J was trimmed by 6 bases and V by 5 bases; bases with no gene match: 7.

The CDR3 region is CASAPTSGDTDTQYF. Written as DNA, the CDR3 is TGTGCCAGCGCGCCGACTAGCGGAGACACAGATACGCAGTATTTT. The rearrangement joins TRBV7-9 to TRBJ2-3; TRBD2 agrees at 9 bases. Germline CDR1 and CDR2: SEHNR and FQNEAQ (reference sequence). Trimming removed 8 bases from V and 2 bases from J; junction bases left unmatched: 8. There are 15 residues in the CDR3.

V gene TRBV25-1 combines with J gene TRBJ1-1; 11 positions match TRBD1. This CDR3 contains 15 residues. V lost 3 bases to trimming and J lost 2 bases; unmatched junction nucleotides: 2. Germline V lookup: CDR1 MGHDK, CDR2 SYGVNS. For the CDR3, the DNA is TGTGCCAGCAGTGATTGGACAGGGGGCAACACTGAAGCTTTCTTT. It yields the protein CASSDWTGGNTEAFF.

This chain joins TRBV29-1 and TRBJ1-2; D gene unclear. Germline V lookup: CDR1 SQVTM, CDR2 ANQGSEA. Between the trimmed V and J ends, which lost 0 bases and 2 bases, there was a span of 10 bases. The CDR3 totals 14 residues. The CDR3 here is CSVEDLARNYGYTF. In DNA, the CDR3 is TGCAGCGTTGAAGATCTTGCCAGAAACTATGGCTACACCTTC.

The sample holds one count of this clone. The rearrangement links TRBV6-5 to TRBJ1-5, with 9 bases identical to TRBD1. Looked up from germline, CDR1 is MNHEY and CDR2 is SVGAGI. Trimming took 7 bases from V and 5 from J; bases not matched to a gene: 3. The CDR3 is 13 residues long. Here the CDR3 reads CASTRQGDQPQHF. The DNA for the CDR3 is TGTGCCAGCACCCGACAGGGGGATCAGCCCCAGCATTTT.

The chain is built from TRBV13 and TRBJ2-1; 11 positions agree with TRBD2. V lost 4 bases, J lost 10 bases, and 9 bases stayed unmatched. Germline V gene sequence: CDR1 PRHDT, CDR2 FYEKMQ (reference sequence). The CDR3 loop spans 15 amino acids. CDR3 sequence: CASSSKLAGEVEQFF. The CDR3 nucleotides are TGTGCCAGCAGCTCCAAACTAGCGGGGGAGGTGGAGCAGTTCTTC.

This sequence joins TRBV11-2 and TRBJ2-7; 14 nucleotides line up with TRBD2. Germline V gene sequence: CDR1 SGHAT, CDR2 FQNNGV. This CDR3 is built from 18 residues. After removal of 5 bases from V and 0 bases from J, the junction contained 9 bases not matched to a gene. This CDR3 is CASSNRYGTSGSSYEQYF. CDR3 in DNA: TGTGCCAGCAGCAACCGTTACGGGACTAGCGGGAGCTCCTACGAGCAGTACTTC.

The DNA of the CDR3 is TGCGCCAGCAGCTTGGGCACAGTCCAATCACCCCTCCACTTT. Its protein product is CASSLGTVQSPLHF. This sequence joins TRBV5-1 and TRBJ1-6; D remains ambiguous. Trimming took off 0 bases at V and 10 bases at J, with 11 bases between the two ends. There are 14 residues in the CDR3. Germline V gene sequence: CDR1 SGHRS, CDR2 YFSETQ.